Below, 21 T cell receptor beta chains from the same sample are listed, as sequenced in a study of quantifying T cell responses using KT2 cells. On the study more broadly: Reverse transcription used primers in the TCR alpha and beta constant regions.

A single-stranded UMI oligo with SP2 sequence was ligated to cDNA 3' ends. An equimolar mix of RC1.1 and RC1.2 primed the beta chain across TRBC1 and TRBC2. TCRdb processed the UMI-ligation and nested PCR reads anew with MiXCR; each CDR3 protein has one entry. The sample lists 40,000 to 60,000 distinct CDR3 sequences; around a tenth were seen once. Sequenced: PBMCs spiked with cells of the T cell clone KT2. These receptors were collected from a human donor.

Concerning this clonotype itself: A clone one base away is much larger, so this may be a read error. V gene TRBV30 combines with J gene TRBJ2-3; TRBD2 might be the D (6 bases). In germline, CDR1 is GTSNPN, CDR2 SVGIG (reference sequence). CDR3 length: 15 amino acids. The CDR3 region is CAWSAKITSTDTKYF. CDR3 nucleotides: TGTGCCTGGAGTGCAAAGATTACTAGCACAGATACGAAGTATTTT.

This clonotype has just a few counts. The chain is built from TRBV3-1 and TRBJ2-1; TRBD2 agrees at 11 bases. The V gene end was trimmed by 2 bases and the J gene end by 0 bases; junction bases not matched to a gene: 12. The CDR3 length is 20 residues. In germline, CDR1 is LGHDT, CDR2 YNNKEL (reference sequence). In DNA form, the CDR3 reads TGTGCCAGCAGCCAAACTAGCGGGGGCCCCTCCTTAAGCTCCTACAATGAGCAGTTCTTC. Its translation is CASSQTSGGPSLSSYNEQFF.

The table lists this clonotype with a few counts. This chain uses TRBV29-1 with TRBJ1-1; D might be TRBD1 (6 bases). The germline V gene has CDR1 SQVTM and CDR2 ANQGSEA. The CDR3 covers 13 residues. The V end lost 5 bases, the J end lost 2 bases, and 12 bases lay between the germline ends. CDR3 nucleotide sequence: TGCAGCGTTCGGGACAAAATTAACACTGAAGCTTTCTTT. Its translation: CSVRDKINTEAFF.

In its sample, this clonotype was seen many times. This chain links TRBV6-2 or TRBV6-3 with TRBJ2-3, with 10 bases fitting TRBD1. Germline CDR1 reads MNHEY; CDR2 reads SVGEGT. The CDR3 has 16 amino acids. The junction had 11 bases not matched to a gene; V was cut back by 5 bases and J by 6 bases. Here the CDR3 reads CASSTLPGQGTDTQYF. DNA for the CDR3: TGTGCCAGCAGTACGCTCCCGGGACAGGGGACCGATACGCAGTATTTT.

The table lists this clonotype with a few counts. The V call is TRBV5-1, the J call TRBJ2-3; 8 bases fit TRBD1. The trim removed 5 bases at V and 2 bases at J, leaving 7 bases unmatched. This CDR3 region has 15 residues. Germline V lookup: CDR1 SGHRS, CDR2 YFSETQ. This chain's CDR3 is CASSNGQGITDTQYF. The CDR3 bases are TGCGCCAGCAGTAACGGACAGGGTATCACAGATACGCAGTATTTT.

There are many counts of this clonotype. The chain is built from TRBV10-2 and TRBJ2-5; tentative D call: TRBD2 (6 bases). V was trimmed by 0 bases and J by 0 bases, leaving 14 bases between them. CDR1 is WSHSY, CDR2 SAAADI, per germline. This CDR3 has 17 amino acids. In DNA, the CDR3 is TGCGCCAGCAGTGAGTCGGTGATAGCGGTTAACCAAGAGACCCAGTACTTC. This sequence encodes CASSESVIAVNQETQYF.

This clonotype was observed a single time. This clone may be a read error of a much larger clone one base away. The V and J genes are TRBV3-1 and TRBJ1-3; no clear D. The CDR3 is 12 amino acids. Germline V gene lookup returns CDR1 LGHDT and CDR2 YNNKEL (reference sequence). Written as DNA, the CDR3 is TGTGCCAGCTGCCAAGTCACTAACACCATATATTTT. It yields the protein CASCQVTNTIYF.

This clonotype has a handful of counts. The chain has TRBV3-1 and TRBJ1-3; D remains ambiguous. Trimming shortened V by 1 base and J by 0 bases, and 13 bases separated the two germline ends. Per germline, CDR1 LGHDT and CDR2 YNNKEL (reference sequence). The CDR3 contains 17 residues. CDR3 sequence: CASSQAAGWYSGNTIYF. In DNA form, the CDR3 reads TGTGCCAGCAGCCAAGCCGCAGGATGGTACTCTGGAAACACCATATATTTT.

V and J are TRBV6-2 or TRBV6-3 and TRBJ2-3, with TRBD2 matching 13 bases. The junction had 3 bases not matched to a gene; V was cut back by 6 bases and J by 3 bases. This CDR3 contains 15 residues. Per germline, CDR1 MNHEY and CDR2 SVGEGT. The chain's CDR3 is CASRTSGRWTDTQYF. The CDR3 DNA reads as TGTGCCAGCAGGACTAGCGGGAGGTGGACAGATACGCAGTATTTT.

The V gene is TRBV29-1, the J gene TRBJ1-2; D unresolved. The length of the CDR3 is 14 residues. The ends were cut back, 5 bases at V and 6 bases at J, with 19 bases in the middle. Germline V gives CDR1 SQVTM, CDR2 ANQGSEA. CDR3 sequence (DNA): TGCAGCGTTCGAGATGGAAAGTGGAAGGATGGCTACACCTTC. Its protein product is CSVRDGKWKDGYTF.

The CDR3 DNA follows: TGTGCCAGCAGTTTAGGCTCCCGCCGCACAGATACGCAGTATTTT. Translation gives CASSLGSRRTDTQYF. This chain connects TRBV12-3 or TRBV12-4 to TRBJ2-3, with D hard to call. The CDR3 has 15 residues. V dropped 1 base and J dropped 1 base, with 9 bases sitting between them.

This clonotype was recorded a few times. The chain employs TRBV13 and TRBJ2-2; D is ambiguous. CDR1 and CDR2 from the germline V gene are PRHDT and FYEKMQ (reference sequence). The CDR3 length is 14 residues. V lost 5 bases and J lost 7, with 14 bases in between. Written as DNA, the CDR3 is TGTGCCAGCAGCCTCTCCCTTGGTGTCGGGGAGCTGTTTTTT. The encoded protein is CASSLSLGVGELFF.

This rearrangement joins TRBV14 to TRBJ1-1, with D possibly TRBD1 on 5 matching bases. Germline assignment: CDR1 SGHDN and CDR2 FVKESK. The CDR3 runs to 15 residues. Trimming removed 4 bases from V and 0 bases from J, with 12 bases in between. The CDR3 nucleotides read TGTGCCAGCAGCCCGGCAGGGTTCATGAACACTGAAGCTTTCTTT. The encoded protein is CASSPAGFMNTEAFF.

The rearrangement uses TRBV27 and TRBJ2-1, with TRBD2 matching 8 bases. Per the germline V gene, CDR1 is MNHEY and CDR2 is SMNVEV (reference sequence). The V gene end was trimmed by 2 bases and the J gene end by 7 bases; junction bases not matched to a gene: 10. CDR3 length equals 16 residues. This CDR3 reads CASSLGGRAGVNEQFF. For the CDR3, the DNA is TGTGCCAGCAGTTTAGGGGGACGAGCGGGAGTAAATGAGCAGTTCTTC.

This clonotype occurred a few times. CDR3 DNA sequence: TGCAGTGCCGGGGACTCACCCTACGAGCAGTACTTC. Translation gives CSAGDSPYEQYF. The rearrangement links TRBV20-1 to TRBJ2-7; D is perhaps TRBD2 (6 bases). CDR3 length: 12 residues. Germline V gives CDR1 DFQATT, CDR2 SNEGSKA (reference sequence). Trimming took off 6 bases at V and 2 bases at J, with 11 bases between the two ends.

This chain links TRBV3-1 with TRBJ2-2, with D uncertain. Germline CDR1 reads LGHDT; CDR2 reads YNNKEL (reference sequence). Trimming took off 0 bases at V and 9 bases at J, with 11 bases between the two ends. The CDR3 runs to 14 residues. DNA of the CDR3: TGTGCCAGCAGCCAAGACCAGACCCACCGGGAGCTGTTTTTT. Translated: CASSQDQTHRELFF.

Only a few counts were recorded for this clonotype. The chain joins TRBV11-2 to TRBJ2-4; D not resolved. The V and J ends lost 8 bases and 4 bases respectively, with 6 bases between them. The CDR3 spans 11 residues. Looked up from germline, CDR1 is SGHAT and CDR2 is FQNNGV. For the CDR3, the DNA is TGTGCCAGCGAAGCTAAAAACATTCAGTACTTC. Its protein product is CASEAKNIQYF. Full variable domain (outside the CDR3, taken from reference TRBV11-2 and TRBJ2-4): EAGVAQSPRYKIIEKRQSVAFWCNPISGHATLYWYQQILGQGPKLLIQFQNNGVVDDSQLPKDRFSAERLKGVDSTLKIQPAKLEDSAVYLCASEAKNIQYFGAGTRLSVL.

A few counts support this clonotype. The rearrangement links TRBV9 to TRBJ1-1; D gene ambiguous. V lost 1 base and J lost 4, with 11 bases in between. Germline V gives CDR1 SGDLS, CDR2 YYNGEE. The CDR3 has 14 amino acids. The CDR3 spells CASSVYRDFTEAFF. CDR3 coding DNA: TGTGCCAGCAGCGTATACCGGGATTTCACTGAAGCTTTCTTT.

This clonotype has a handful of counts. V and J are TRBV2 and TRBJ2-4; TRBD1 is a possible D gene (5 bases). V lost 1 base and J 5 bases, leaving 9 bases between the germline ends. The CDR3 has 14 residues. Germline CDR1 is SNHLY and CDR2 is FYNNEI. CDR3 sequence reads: CASSEGLGENIQYF. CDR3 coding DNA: TGTGCCAGCAGTGAAGGTCTAGGGGAAAACATTCAGTACTTC.

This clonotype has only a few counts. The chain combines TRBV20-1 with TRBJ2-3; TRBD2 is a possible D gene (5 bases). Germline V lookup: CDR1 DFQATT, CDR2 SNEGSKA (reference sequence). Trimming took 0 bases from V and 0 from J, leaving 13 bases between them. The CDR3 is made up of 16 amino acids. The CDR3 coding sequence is TGCAGTGCTAGAGATTATGAGCGGCAAAGCACAGATACGCAGTATTTT. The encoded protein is CSARDYERQSTDTQYF.

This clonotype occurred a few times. The CDR3 nucleotides are TGCGCCAGCACCTTGACCGGGTCAAGTTACGAGCAGTACTTC. This sequence encodes CASTLTGSSYEQYF. The chain recombines TRBV10-1 with TRBJ2-7, with D uncertain. This CDR3 contains 14 residues. Trimming cost V 7 bases and J 4 bases, with 17 bases left between them. Per the germline V gene, CDR1 is WNHNN and CDR2 is SYGVQD (reference sequence).